This T cell receptor (beta chain) comes out of a study of CXCR3-negative and CXCR3-positive naive CD8 T cells. The authors gated naive CD8+ T cells as CD45RO-CCR7+CD27+CD95-. Remarks on this clonotype: The antigen remains unidentified.

Regarding the study as a whole: TRB CDR3s of CXCR3-positive naive cells were more hydrophobic than those of CXCR3-negative naive cells.

UMI labels and 5' RACE were used to prepare the TRB cDNA libraries. TCRdb re-called the 5' RACE reads and catalogs CDR3 proteins one per entry, DNA excluded. The table lists around 60,000 distinct CDR3 sequences, with about 0.57% in the top ten. The sample comprised naive CXCR3+ CD8+ T cells from blood. Subset defined: CD45RO-CCR7+CD27+CD95- naive CD8+ T cells expressing CXCR3 (TNR3+). The TCR sequence derives from a human donor in good health. Some clones in this sample may be carry-over from other donors' samples.

The CDR3 is CASSEYTGGAGYGYTF. The chain joins TRBV25-1 to TRBJ1-2; TCRdb selects TRBD1, and the lack of DNA leaves this call unchecked. CDR1 and CDR2 from the germline V gene are MGHDK and SYGVNS. The CDR3 runs 16 residues.